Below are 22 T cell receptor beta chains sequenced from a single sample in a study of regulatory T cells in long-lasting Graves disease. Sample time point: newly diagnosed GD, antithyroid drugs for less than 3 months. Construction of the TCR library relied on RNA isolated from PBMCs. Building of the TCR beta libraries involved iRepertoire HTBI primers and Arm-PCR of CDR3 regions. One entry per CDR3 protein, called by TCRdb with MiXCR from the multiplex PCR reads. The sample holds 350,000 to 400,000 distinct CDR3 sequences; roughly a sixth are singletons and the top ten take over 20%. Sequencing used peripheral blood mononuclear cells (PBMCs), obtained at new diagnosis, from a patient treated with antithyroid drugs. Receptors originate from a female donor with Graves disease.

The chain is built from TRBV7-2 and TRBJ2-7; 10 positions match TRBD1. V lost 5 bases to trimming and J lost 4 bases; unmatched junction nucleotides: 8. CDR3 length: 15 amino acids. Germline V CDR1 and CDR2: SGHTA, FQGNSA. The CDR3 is CASSLQSGQGYEQYF. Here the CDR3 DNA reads TGTGCCAGCAGCCTACAGTCGGGACAGGGGTACGAGCAGTACTTC.

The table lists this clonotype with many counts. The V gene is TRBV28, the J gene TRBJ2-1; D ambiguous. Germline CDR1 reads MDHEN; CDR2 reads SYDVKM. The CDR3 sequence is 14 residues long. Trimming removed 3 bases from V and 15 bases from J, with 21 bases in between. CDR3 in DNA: TGTGCCAGCAGTTTTAGTTCAGGTTTAATCTATCGGTTCTTC. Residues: CASSFSSGLIYRFF.

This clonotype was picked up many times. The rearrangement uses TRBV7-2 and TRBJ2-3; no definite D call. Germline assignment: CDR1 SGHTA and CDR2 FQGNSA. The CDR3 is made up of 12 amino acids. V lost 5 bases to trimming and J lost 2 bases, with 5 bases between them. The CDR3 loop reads CASSAFTDTQYF. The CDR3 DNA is TGTGCCAGCAGCGCCTTCACAGATACGCAGTATTTT.

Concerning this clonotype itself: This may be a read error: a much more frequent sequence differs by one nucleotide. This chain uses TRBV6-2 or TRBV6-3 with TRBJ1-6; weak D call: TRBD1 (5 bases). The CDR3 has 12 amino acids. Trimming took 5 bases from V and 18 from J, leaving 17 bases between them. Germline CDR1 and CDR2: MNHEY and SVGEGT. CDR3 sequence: CASSLRIDSTHF. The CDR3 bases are TGTGCCAGCAGTCTACGCATCGACAGTACCCACTTT.

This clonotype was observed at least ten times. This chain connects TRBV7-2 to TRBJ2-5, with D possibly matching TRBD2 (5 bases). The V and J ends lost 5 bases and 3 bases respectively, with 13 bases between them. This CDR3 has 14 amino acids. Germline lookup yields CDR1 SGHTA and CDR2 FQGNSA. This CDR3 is CASSPNGAEETQYF. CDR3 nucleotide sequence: TGTGCCAGCAGCCCTAACGGAGCGGAAGAGACCCAGTACTTC.

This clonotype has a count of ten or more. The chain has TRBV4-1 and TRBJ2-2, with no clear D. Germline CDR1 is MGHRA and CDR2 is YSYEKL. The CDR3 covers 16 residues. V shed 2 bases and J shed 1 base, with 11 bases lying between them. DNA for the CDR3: TGCGCCAGCAGCCAACCGGACGGCTTGAACACCGGGGAGCTGTTTTTT. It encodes CASSQPDGLNTGELFF.

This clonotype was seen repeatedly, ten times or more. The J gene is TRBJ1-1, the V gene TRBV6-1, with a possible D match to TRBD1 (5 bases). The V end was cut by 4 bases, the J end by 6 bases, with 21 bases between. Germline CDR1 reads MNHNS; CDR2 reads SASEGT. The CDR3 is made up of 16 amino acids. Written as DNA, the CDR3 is TGTGCCAGCAGTGGCGAGTGGGGTGGGGCCGACGCTGAAGCTTTCTTT. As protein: CASSGEWGGADAEAFF.

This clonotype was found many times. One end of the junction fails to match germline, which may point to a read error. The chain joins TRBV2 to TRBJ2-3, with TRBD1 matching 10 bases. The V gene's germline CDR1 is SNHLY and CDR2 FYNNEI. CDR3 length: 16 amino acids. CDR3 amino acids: CASSDDRGHSYPPLDF. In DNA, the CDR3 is TGTGCCAGCAGTGATGACAGGGGGCACAGCTACCCGCCCCTGGATTTT.

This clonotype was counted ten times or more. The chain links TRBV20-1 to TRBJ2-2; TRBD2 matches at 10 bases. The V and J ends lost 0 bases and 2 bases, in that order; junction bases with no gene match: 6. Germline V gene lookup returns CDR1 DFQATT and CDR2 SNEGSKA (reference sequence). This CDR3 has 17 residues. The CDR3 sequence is CSARDASGGVNTGELFF. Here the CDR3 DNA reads TGCAGTGCTAGAGATGCTAGCGGGGGAGTTAACACCGGGGAGCTGTTTTTT.

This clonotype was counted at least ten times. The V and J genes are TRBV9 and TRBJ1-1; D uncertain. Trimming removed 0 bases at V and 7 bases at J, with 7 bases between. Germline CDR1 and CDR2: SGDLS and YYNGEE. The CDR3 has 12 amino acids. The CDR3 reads CASSVDGLEAFF. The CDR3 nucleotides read TGTGCCAGCAGCGTAGATGGGCTTGAAGCTTTCTTT.

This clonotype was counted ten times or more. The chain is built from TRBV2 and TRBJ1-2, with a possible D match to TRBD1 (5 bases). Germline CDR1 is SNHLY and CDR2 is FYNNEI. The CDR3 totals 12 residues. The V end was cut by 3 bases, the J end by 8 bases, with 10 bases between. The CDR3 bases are TGTGCCAGCAGTGACGGGGCGGAAGGCTACACCTTC. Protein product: CASSDGAEGYTF.

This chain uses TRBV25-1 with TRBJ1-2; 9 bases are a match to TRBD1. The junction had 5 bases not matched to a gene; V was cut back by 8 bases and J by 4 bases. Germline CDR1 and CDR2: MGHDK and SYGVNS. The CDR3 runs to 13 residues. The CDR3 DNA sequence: TGTGCCAGCTACAAGACAGGGGGCTATGGCTACACCTTC. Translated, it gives CASYKTGGYGYTF.

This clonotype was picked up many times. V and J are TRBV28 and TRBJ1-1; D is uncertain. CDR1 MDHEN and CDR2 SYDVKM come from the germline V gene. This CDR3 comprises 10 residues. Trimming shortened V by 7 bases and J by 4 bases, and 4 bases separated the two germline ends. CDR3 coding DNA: TGTGCCAGCACTGCCACTGAAGCTTTCTTT. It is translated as CASTATEAFF.

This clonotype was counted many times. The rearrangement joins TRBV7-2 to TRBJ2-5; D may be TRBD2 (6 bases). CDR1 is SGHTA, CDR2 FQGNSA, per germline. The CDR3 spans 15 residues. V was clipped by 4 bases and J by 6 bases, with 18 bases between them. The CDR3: CASSSPLRGWQTQYF. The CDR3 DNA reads TGTGCCAGCAGCTCCCCTCTACGGGGGTGGCAGACCCAGTACTTC.

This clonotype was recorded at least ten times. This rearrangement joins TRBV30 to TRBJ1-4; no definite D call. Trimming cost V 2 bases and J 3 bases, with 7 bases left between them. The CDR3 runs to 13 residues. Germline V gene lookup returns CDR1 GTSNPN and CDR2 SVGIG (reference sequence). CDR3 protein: CAWSYGPNEKLFF. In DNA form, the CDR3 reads TGTGCCTGGAGTTACGGGCCTAATGAAAAACTGTTTTTT.

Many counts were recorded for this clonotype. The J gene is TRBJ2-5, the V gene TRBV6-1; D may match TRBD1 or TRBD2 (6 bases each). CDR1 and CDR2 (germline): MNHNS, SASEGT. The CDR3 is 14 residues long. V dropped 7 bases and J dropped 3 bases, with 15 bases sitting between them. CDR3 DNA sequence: TGTGCCAGCAATAGGGGGGAGGAAAAAGAGACCCAGTACTTC. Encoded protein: CASNRGEEKETQYF.

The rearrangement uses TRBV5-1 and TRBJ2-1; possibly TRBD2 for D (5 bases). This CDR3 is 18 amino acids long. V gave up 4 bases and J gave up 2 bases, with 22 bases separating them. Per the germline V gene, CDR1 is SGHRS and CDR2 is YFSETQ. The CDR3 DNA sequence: TGCGCCAGCAGCCGTATTCTTACTAGTAGCGACACCTACAATGAGCAGTTCTTC. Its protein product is CASSRILTSSDTYNEQFF.

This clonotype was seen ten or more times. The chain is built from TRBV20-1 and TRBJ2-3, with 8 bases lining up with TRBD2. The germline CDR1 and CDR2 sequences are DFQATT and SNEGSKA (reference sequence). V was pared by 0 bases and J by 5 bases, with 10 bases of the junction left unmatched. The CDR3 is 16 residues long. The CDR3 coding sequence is TGCAGTGCTAGAGATCCAGCGGGGGAAGGAGAAGATACGCAGTATTTT. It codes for CSARDPAGEGEDTQYF.

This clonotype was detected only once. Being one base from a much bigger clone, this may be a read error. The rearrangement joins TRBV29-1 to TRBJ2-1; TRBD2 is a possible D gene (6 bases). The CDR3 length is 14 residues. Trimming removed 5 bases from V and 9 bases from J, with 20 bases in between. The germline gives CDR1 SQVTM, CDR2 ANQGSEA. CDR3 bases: TGCAGCGTTTTGCTCGGGGGACCTCTAGGTGAGCAGTTCTTC. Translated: CSVLLGGPLGEQFF.

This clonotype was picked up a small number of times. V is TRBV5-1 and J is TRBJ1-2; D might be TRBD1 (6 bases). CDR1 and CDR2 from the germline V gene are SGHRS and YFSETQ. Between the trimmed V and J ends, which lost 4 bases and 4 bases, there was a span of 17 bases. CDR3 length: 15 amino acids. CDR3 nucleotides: TGCGCCAGCAGCCATACTTTGGACAGCCTCTATGGCTACACCTTC. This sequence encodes CASSHTLDSLYGYTF.

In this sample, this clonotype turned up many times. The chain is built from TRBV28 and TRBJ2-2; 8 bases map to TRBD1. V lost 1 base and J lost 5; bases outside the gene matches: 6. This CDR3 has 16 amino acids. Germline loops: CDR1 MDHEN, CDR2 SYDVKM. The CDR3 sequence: CASSLSDRGKTGELFF. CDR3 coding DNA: TGTGCCAGCAGTTTATCCGACAGGGGAAAGACCGGGGAGCTGTTTTTT.

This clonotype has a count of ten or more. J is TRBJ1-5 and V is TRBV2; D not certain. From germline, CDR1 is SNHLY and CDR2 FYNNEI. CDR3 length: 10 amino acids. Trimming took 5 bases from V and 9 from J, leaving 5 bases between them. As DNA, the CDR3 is TGTGCCAGCAGTCCCTCGCCCCAGCATTTT. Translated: CASSPSPQHF. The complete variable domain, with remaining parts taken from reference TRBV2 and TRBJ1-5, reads EPEVTQTPSHQVTQMGQEVILRCVPISNHLYFYWYRQILGQKVEFLVSFYNNEISEKSEIFDDQFSVERPDGSNFTLKIRSTKLEDSAMYFCASSPSPQHFGDGTRLSIL.